This T cell receptor beta chain was profiled in a study of regulatory and conventional T cells in RAG deficiency. Remarks on this clone: Antigen: not known.

Findings and caveats of the study: Shorter CDR3s in all patient subsets; >80% Treg-Tconv overlap in Omenn. Shannon entropy fell and Simpson indices rose in RAG-deficient patients.

The CDR3 runs to 15 residues. V shed 4 bases and J shed 0 bases, with 13 bases lying between them. CDR1 and CDR2 from the germline V gene are MNHEY and SMNVEV (reference sequence). The data were produced by immunoSEQ multiplex PCR, yet TCRdb's version contains in-frame clones alone and is incomplete. The sample has around 33,000 clones; approximately 90% are singletons. This sample was shared with a second study, whose subject was regulatory T cells. This second report adds: The PCR used 52 TRBV and 13 TRBJ primers.

The TCR sequence derives from a human donor in good health. Sequencing used CD8+ T cells sorted from blood. This chain links TRBV27 with TRBJ2-7, with a possible D match to TRBD2 (6 bases). In DNA, the CDR3 is TGTGCCAGCAGTTCGAGCGAGCGGGTCTCCTACGAGCAGTACTTC. Its protein is CASSSSERVSYEQYF.